The rows below give T cell receptor beta chains drawn from one sample of a study of blood T cell repertoires in COVID-19. The method was immunoSEQ multiplex PCR; TCRdb's version includes in-frame clones alone and lacks a portion of them. The sample carries approximately 260,000 clones, 75% to 95% recorded once. Sequencing was done on a sample of PBMCs or T cells enriched from blood (not recorded which). Receptors originate from a woman aged 18-29 years who had recovered from COVID-19. The CDR3 runs from the conserved cysteine through the conserved F or W. Fields, in order: clone size, D gene, V gene, J gene, CDR3 DNA, CDR3 protein. A D gene is named only where the DNA matches it firmly. Some rows have no size entry. The others give once, few or many, or a class for an expanded clone.

abundance: NA
d_gene: TRBD2
v_gene: TRBV5-1
j_gene: TRBJ2-5
CDR3nt: TGCGCCAGCAGCTTGGGGCGGGGGGATCAAGAGACCCAGTACTTC
CDR3aa: CASSLGRGDQETQYF

abundance: NA
d_gene: NA
v_gene: TRBV3-1/TRBV3-2
j_gene: TRBJ1-1
CDR3nt: TGTGCCAGCAGCCAACTTGAGGACACTGAAGCTTTCTTT
CDR3aa: CASSQLEDTEAFF

abundance: NA
d_gene: NA
v_gene: TRBV27
j_gene: TRBJ2-3
CDR3nt: TGTGCCAGCAGACTAGCCGGGATCGACACAGATACGCAGTATTTT
CDR3aa: CASRLAGIDTDTQYF

abundance: NA
d_gene: TRBD2
v_gene: TRBV7-2
j_gene: TRBJ2-5
CDR3nt: TGTGCCAGCAGCTTATTTCCAGCGGGAGCGGGAGAGACCCAGTACTTC
CDR3aa: CASSLFPAGAGETQYF

abundance: NA
d_gene: TRBD2
v_gene: TRBV3-1/TRBV3-2
j_gene: TRBJ2-3
CDR3nt: TGTGCCAGCAGCCAAGCAAGCGGGGGGCTCACAGATACGCAGTATTTT
CDR3aa: CASSQASGGLTDTQYF

abundance: NA
d_gene: NA
v_gene: TRBV2
j_gene: TRBJ2-1
CDR3nt: TGTGCCAGCACCCTTGGCACGCATTCCTACAATGAGCAGTTCTTC
CDR3aa: CASTLGTHSYNEQFF

abundance: NA
d_gene: NA
v_gene: TRBV4-1
j_gene: TRBJ2-4
CDR3nt: TGCGCCAGCAGCCCCGTAGGGGGGGCTGTAAACATTCAGTACTTC
CDR3aa: CASSPVGGAVNIQYF

abundance: NA
d_gene: TRBD1
v_gene: TRBV28
j_gene: TRBJ1-4
CDR3nt: TGTGCCAGCAACCGACAGGGGAGTCTCAATGAAAAACTGTTTTTT
CDR3aa: CASNRQGSLNEKLFF

abundance: NA
d_gene: NA
v_gene: TRBV27
j_gene: TRBJ2-3
CDR3nt: TGTGCCAGCAGTTGGGCCCTGAGCACAGATACGCAGTATTTT
CDR3aa: CASSWALSTDTQYF

abundance: NA
d_gene: NA
v_gene: TRBV10-3
j_gene: TRBJ2-7
CDR3nt: TGTGCCTCCGCCGCCCTACAGGCGATCTCACCCTACGAGCAGTACTTC
CDR3aa: CASAALQAISPYEQYF

abundance: NA
d_gene: NA
v_gene: TRBV12-3/TRBV12-4
j_gene: TRBJ1-1
CDR3nt: TGTGCCAGCAGTTCTACAGTGAACACTGAAGCTTTCTTT
CDR3aa: CASSSTVNTEAFF

abundance: NA
d_gene: TRBD1
v_gene: TRBV5-8
j_gene: TRBJ1-3
CDR3nt: TGTGCCAGCAGCTTTTTCGCCAGGACAGGAGGAAACACCATATATTTT
CDR3aa: CASSFFARTGGNTIYF

abundance: NA
d_gene: TRBD2
v_gene: TRBV7-3
j_gene: TRBJ2-7
CDR3nt: TGTGCCAGCAGCTTATCCCCGACTAGCGGGGCCTACGAGCAGTACTTC
CDR3aa: CASSLSPTSGAYEQYF

abundance: NA
d_gene: NA
v_gene: TRBV27
j_gene: TRBJ1-1
CDR3nt: TGTGCCGGCTACCTAGGTCTGGGGCAGTGGCAGGGGAACACTGAAGCTTTCTTT
CDR3aa: CAGYLGLGQWQGNTEAFF

abundance: NA
d_gene: NA
v_gene: TRBV15
j_gene: TRBJ1-5
CDR3nt: TGTGCCACCAGGAGGGACACTTATCAGCCCCAGCATTTT
CDR3aa: CATRRDTYQPQHF

abundance: NA
d_gene: TRBD1
v_gene: TRBV2
j_gene: TRBJ1-5
CDR3nt: TGTGCCAGCACCCCTCCGCCGGGACAGGGCCATCAGCCCCAGCATTTT
CDR3aa: CASTPPPGQGHQPQHF

abundance: NA
d_gene: NA
v_gene: TRBV7-2
j_gene: TRBJ1-1
CDR3nt: TGTGCCAGCAGCTTAGGGTTCAGGGTGACTGAAGCTTTCTTT
CDR3aa: CASSLGFRVTEAFF

abundance: few
d_gene: NA
v_gene: TRBV29-1
j_gene: TRBJ2-7
CDR3nt: TGCAGCGTCTCAGGGTTGCGGGAGCAGTACTTC
CDR3aa: CSVSGLREQYF

abundance: NA
d_gene: NA
v_gene: TRBV18
j_gene: TRBJ1-5
CDR3nt: TGTGCCAGCTCACCAATTGGAGACAGCAATCAGCCCCAGCATTTT
CDR3aa: CASSPIGDSNQPQHF

abundance: NA
d_gene: NA
v_gene: TRBV6-1
j_gene: TRBJ1-1
CDR3nt: TGTGCCAGCAGTGATAGACGGGAGAGAACTGAAGCTTTCTTT
CDR3aa: CASSDRRERTEAFF

abundance: NA
d_gene: NA
v_gene: TRBV18
j_gene: TRBJ2-1
CDR3nt: TGTGCCAGCTCACCGGATGGAGGGATAGGCCAGTTCTTC
CDR3aa: CASSPDGGIGQFF

abundance: NA
d_gene: TRBD1
v_gene: TRBV5-4
j_gene: TRBJ2-2
CDR3nt: TGTGCCAGCAGCTTGACCGGGACAGGATATCCCGGGGAGCTGTTTTTT
CDR3aa: CASSLTGTGYPGELFF

abundance: NA
d_gene: TRBD1
v_gene: TRBV19
j_gene: TRBJ1-5
CDR3nt: TGTGCCAGTAGTATAGGGACAGGGGCGGACGGGAATCGGCCCCAGCATTTT
CDR3aa: CASSIGTGADGNRPQHF